This T cell receptor beta chain was captured in a study of blood T cell repertoires in COVID-19. Study at large: COVID-19 samples from acute and convalescent phases originated in the United States, Italy and Spain.

The V and J ends lost 5 bases and 2 bases respectively, with 10 bases between them. There are 14 residues in the CDR3. Germline V gene lookup returns CDR1 SQVTM and CDR2 ANQGSEA. In the original workflow: Estimates of nucleated cell counts were drawn from the amplification of reference gene primers. Profiling relied on immunoSEQ multiplex PCR, and the TCRdb table lists in-frame clones only, not all of them. V, J and clone size are those of that table, while D and trimming were read from the DNA. The sample comprises 80,000 or so clones, 80% to 90% of which are singletons, and around 15% rests with the top ten. This clone has a handful of counts.

The TCR originated in a woman of 80 years or more with acute or convalescent COVID-19. This chain links TRBV29-1 with TRBJ1-6; D gene uncertain. The sequenced sample consisted of peripheral blood. The CDR3 protein is CSVRENTYNSPLHF. The CDR3 DNA follows: TGCAGCGTTAGGGAGAATACCTATAATTCACCCCTCCACTTT.